This T cell receptor beta chain is drawn from a study of blood T cell repertoires in COVID-19 (dated by TCRdb to 2020 to 2022). Regarding the study in general: Samples covering the acute and convalescent phases of COVID-19 were provided by collaborators in the United States, Italy and Spain. The material from the prospective study consisted of cDNA or gDNA derived from T cells, B-cell-depleted T cells, or PBMCs. The dataset comprised deeply sampled blood TCRbeta repertoires from subjects exposed to, actively infected with, or recovered from COVID-19. The repertoires were released in a freely available public database meant as a resource for research on the immune response to SARS-CoV-2. Samples were obtained from the ongoing ImmuneRACE study (first 160 participants) and from over 1,000 subjects provided by 6 global collaborators. The sample metadata nearly always contained a de-identified subject ID, COVID-19 status, age in years and sex. HLA class I and class II types, where available, came from metadata supplied by the sample provider rather than from assay-based typing. Overall results and qualifications from the work: The quantity of clinical and demographic metadata differed by source and by participant and was supplied without curation.

TCRbeta CDR3 regions were amplified from genomic DNA using the immunoSEQ Assay, a bias-controlled multiplex PCR. The paper's processing steps were these. Nucleated cell counts per sample were estimated from amplification of reference gene primers within the assay. To quantify the absolute abundance of each unique TCRbeta CDR3 rearrangement, sequence reads were collapsed and filtered. For each sample, productive Simpson clonality was calculated as the square root of Simpson's diversity index over productive rearrangements. TCRdb obtained this table from immuneACCESS and retained in-frame rearrangements with V and J assigned. These tables miss some clones; where compared with another copy, unresolved V genes account for less than half of the shortfall, and the remainder is unexplained. V, J and clone size are taken as reported in that table, and D and trimming were inferred from the DNA itself. The sample profile shows about 160,000 clones; 85% to 90% of them were found once. Approximately 0.62% of the sample comes from the top ten.

The CDR3 covers 14 residues, taking in both the cysteine and the phenylalanine. Just the 42-base CDR3 DNA is kept, in frame starting at base 1. Here V drops 2 bases and J drops 7 bases, and the junction holds 6 bases not matched to any gene. CDR1 LNHDA and CDR2 SQIVND were looked up in the germline V gene (reference sequence). One collaborating source in Seattle enrolled patients while the patients were actively infected and followed the patients over time throughout the course of disease. Whole blood was collected in K2EDTA tubes by collaborating institutions according to the institutions' own protocols. For TCRbeta analysis, collaborators shipped samples in one of three forms: frozen whole blood, isolated PBMCs, or DNA extracted from either of those sample types. Notes on this clone: The antigen this receptor binds is unknown. No much larger clone exists at a distance of one base, and base qualities are not known.

The receptor comes from a man aged 55 to 69 with COVID-19, enrolled during active disease. The V and J genes are TRBV19 and TRBJ1-1; 8 junctional bases match TRBD1. Sequenced material: peripheral blood. The CDR3 amino acid sequence is: CASSIQAGGGEAFF. The nucleotide sequence is given as TGTGCCAGTAGTATACAGGCAGGGGGCGGTGAAGCTTTCTTT.